The following is a TCR beta chain sequence with its context. Under the authors' procedure: Scientists estimated how many nucleated cells there were by amplifying reference gene primers. Measured with immunoSEQ multiplex PCR; TCRdb has only the in-frame clones, and not every one. V, J and clone size reflect that table, while D and trimming were determined from the DNA. The sample records 280,000 or so clones, about 88% being singletons. With 4 bases removed from V and 4 bases from J, the gap between germline ends came to 18 bases. The length of the CDR3 is 16 residues. CDR1 and CDR2 from the germline V gene are SGHDT and YYEEEE. This sample is part of a study of blood T cell repertoires in COVID-19. Background on the study: Samples taken during acute and convalescent COVID-19 were collected in the United States, Italy and Spain. The cDNA or gDNA used as material had been derived from T cells, B-cell-depleted T cells, or PBMCs.

The V gene is TRBV5-6, the J gene TRBJ2-1; perhaps TRBD2 as D (6 bases). The sequenced sample consisted of peripheral blood. The source is a woman aged 60-75 years with acute or convalescent COVID-19. CDR3 nucleotides: TGTGCCAGCAGCCACTACTCCGGGACTTCTTACAATGAGCAGTTCTTC. Protein product: CASSHYSGTSYNEQFF.